Each of the 10 T cell receptor beta chains below was sequenced from the same sample in a study of shared clonotypes between healthy human individuals. The protocol was immunoSEQ multiplex PCR, while the TCRdb copy is restricted to in-frame clones and leaves out a portion. The table records 150,000 to 200,000 clones, 65% to 80% of them present only once. Sequenced sample: memory CD4+ T cells sorted from blood. Documented subset: CD45RA-negative fraction. These receptors all come from a man aged 30 to 39 in good health.

The J gene is TRBJ1-4, the V gene TRBV28; TRBD1 is a possible D gene (6 bases). Germline CDR1 and CDR2: MDHEN and SYDVKM. Trimming took 7 bases from V and 7 from J, leaving 19 bases between them. This CDR3 has 15 amino acids. CDR3 bases: TGTGCCAGCACGCTTGCGGCGGGGGCTAGTGAAAAACTGTTTTTT. The encoded protein is CASTLAAGASEKLFF.

The chain recombines TRBV4-1 with TRBJ2-1; possible D gene TRBD1, 5 bases. V shed 0 bases and J shed 9 bases, with 15 bases lying between them. The CDR3 extends over 15 amino acids. The V gene's germline CDR1 is MGHRA and CDR2 YSYEKL. The CDR3 reads CASSQDRVSTGEQFF. Written as DNA, the CDR3 is TGCGCCAGCAGCCAAGACAGGGTTTCTACAGGTGAGCAGTTCTTC.

The V and J genes are TRBV6-1 and TRBJ1-5; D remains ambiguous. The CDR3 has 13 residues. The germline V gene encodes CDR1 MNHNS and CDR2 SASEGT. The germline V and J ends were trimmed by 2 bases and 7 bases, with 9 bases remaining between them. CDR3 DNA: TGTGCCAGCAGTGAACAGGTTGTGCAGCCCCAGCATTTT. It translates to CASSEQVVQPQHF.

The CDR3 nucleotides are TGTGCCAGCAGCCCGGCTGGCTTTTTTGATACGCAGTATTTT. This gives the protein CASSPAGFFDTQYF. V and J are TRBV14 and TRBJ2-3; no definite D call. CDR1 is SGHDN and CDR2 is FVKESK in the germline V gene. CDR3 length: 14 residues. Trimming removed 4 bases at V and 6 bases at J, with 14 bases between. Together with reference TRBV14 and TRBJ2-3, the CDR3 gives the full variable domain: EAGVTQFPSHSVIEKGQTVTLRCDPISGHDNLYWYRRVMGKEIKFLLHFVKESKQDESGMPNNRFLAERTGGTYSTLKVQPAELEDSGVYFCASSPAGFFDTQYFGPGTRLTVL.

V usage is TRBV28 and J usage is TRBJ1-2; TRBD1 matches 7 bases. Germline loops: CDR1 MDHEN, CDR2 SYDVKM. Losses at the gene ends were 9 bases for V and 8 bases for J; bases not matched to a gene: 6. There are 11 residues in the CDR3. The CDR3 bases are TGTGCCAGTTGGACAGGTCGCGGCTACACCTTC. Residues: CASWTGRGYTF.

V usage is TRBV14 and J usage is TRBJ1-1; D uncertain. V shed 2 bases and J shed 1 base, with 5 bases lying between them. Germline CDR1 is SGHDN and CDR2 is FVKESK. This CDR3 contains 13 residues. The CDR3 loop reads CASSQMGNTEAFF. The DNA for the CDR3 is TGTGCCAGCAGCCAAATGGGGAACACTGAAGCTTTCTTT.

The rearrangement links TRBV19 to TRBJ2-2, with TRBD2 identical over 7 bases. The V gene's germline CDR1 is LNHDA and CDR2 SQIVND (reference sequence). The CDR3 has 16 residues. With 0 bases clipped from V and 4 bases from J, the junction kept 5 bases outside the gene matches. The CDR3 loop is CASSIDNGRSTGELFF. The CDR3 nucleotides read TGTGCCAGTAGTATAGATAACGGGAGGTCCACCGGGGAGCTGTTTTTT.

The chain recombines TRBV6-5 with TRBJ1-5; D not resolved. The CDR3 consists of 15 residues. The germline gives CDR1 MNHEY, CDR2 SVGAGI. The germline V and J ends were trimmed by 0 bases and 4 bases, with 10 bases remaining between them. DNA of the CDR3: TGTGCCAGCAGTTACTCTGGGTTGGGGAATCAGCCCCAGCATTTT. It is translated as CASSYSGLGNQPQHF.

V usage is TRBV7-8 and J usage is TRBJ2-1; D perhaps matches TRBD2 (6 bases). Germline lookup yields CDR1 SGHVS and CDR2 FQNEAQ. The V end was cut by 3 bases, the J end by 15 bases, with 15 bases between. The CDR3 length is 12 residues. The DNA of the CDR3 is TGTGCCAGCAGCTTCTTAGCGGCAGTTATGTTCTTC. Amino acids: CASSFLAAVMFF. The full variable domain, completed using reference TRBV7-8 and TRBJ2-1, is GAGVSQSPRYKVAKRGQDVALRCDPISGHVSLFWYQQALGQGPEFLTYFQNEAQLDKSGLPSDRFFAERPEGSVSTLKIQRTQQEDSAVYLCASSFLAAVMFFGPGTRLTVL.

This clone was seen a few times. The chain couples TRBV7-2 to TRBJ2-1, with 9 bases identical to TRBD1. The trim removed 3 bases at V and 8 bases at J, leaving 14 bases unmatched. The CDR3 length is 17 residues. Germline CDR1 is SGHTA and CDR2 is FQGNSA. Here the CDR3 DNA reads TGTGCCAGCAGCTTCCCCGTTGTAGGGGACAGGGTGTATGAGCAGTTCTTC. Its protein product is CASSFPVVGDRVYEQFF.